Listed below are T cell receptor beta chains from one sample, sequenced in a study of shared T cell receptors in the human thymus. Assay used: immunoSEQ multiplex PCR; TCRdb lists only in-frame clones, some missing. Found here are roughly 560,000 clones, about four fifths of them singletons; the top ten hold about 0.012%. The same data also contributed to another study, on human thymus T cells.

The sequenced sample consisted of thymocytes. These receptor sequences come from a boy under two years old with a congenital heart defect. The conserved cysteine and the conserved F or W are not part of the CDR3 here.

j_call v_call cdr3_aa
TRBJ1-2 TRBV27 ASSFIHRGNYGYT
TRBJ2-2 TRBV4-2 ASSQPNRGGAGELF
TRBJ2-5 TRBV30 AWSFTSGSRPRETQY
TRBJ2-7 TRBV7-6 ASSLGDRQY
TRBJ2-5 TRBV11-2 ASSLVADQETQY
TRBJ1-5 TRBV6-1 ASSDRGTGGVNQPQH
TRBJ2-1 TRBV4-2 ASSQGEEEREAHEQF
TRBJ1-2 TRBV6-1 ASSESRANYGYT
TRBJ2-1 TRBV4-3 ASSQEGGTREYNEQF
TRBJ2-7 TRBV25-1 ASSDGTESYEQY
TRBJ2-2 TRBV27 ASWDRERGELF
TRBJ1-2 TRBV27 ASNEGAGRNYGYT
TRBJ1-2 TRBV6-5 ASSGTENYGYT
TRBJ2-1 TRBV5-4 ASSFPGPPGGEQF
TRBJ2-3 TRBV19 ATSRRTGPTDTQY
TRBJ1-2 TRBV5-4 ASSSVTALPSYGYT
TRBJ1-3 TRBV28 ASLTHSGNTIY
TRBJ2-7 TRBV11-3 ASSLGTGSEQY
TRBJ1-5 TRBV30 AWSAGDRGLNQPQH
TRBJ2-1 TRBV5-1 ASSSSRLASTYNEQF
TRBJ1-1 TRBV2 ASNDRGQVNTEAF
TRBJ2-5 TRBV27 ASSEGLAGVSRETQY
TRBJ2-7 TRBV11-2 ASSLSGTDGTSGTPGQY
TRBJ2-7 TRBV10-3 AISDPDRRTYEQY
TRBJ2-3 TRBV7-2 ASSFSRLAGAGDTQY
TRBJ2-1 TRBV4-1 ASSQDGYSGTAGGDGQF
TRBJ1-1 TRBV29-1 SVASGQGAHTEAF
TRBJ2-1 TRBV4-2 ASSQGHGDYSNEQF
TRBJ2-7 TRBV15 ATSREQREKVDEQY
TRBJ2-2 TRBV4-3 ASSQEGGGGVGTGELF
TRBJ1-1 TRBV19 ASSKGENTEAF
TRBJ2-7 TRBV11-3 ASSSSSDEQY
TRBJ2-7 TRBV2 ASSEASGSYEQY
TRBJ2-3 TRBV15 ATSRAQRGTDTQY
TRBJ2-2 TRBV15 ATSPRRDPNTGELF
TRBJ2-4 TRBV6-1 ASSEDRRGLGIQY
TRBJ1-3 TRBV11-2 ASSLESGISGNTIY
TRBJ1-1 TRBV20-1 SASEDGAF
TRBJ1-1 TRBV12-5 ASGLVRQGPMNTEAF
TRBJ2-7 TRBV12-2 ASRLAYQGRSYEQY
TRBJ2-1 TRBV19 ASGGPGTSGIGDEQF
. TRBV29-1 SAGTSGGGGEQY